The subject of this entry is one T cell receptor beta chain. Its antigen is currently unknown. The data were obtained in a study of CD8+ T cells in alopecia areata. Both CD4+ and CD8+ T cells were separated by sorting PBMCs. Study observations and caveats: Between patients, shared TCR sequences were less clear than in mice. This was possibly due in part to HLA diversity in the patient population. Lesional scalp exceeded normal scalp in clonality, especially in alopecia totalis/universalis.

RNA extraction was followed by reverse transcription into cDNA, which acted as the sequencing template. The protocol was immunoSEQ multiplex PCR, while the TCRdb copy is restricted to in-frame clones and leaves out a portion. The data show 120,000 or so clones, roughly two thirds seen once. Sequencing input: CD4+ T cells sorted from blood. The receptor comes from a human donor in good health.

The CDR3 is CSVEDNRGNGYTF. The CDR3 nucleotides are TGCAGCGTTGAAGACAACAGGGGTAACGGCTACACCTTC. The chain links TRBV29-1 to TRBJ1-2, with 7 bases aligning to TRBD1. Germline CDR1 is SQVTM and CDR2 is ANQGSEA. J lost 8 bases, V lost 0 bases, and 6 bases had no gene match. The CDR3 runs 13 residues.